The 7 T cell receptor beta chains presented below share a single source sample, sequenced in a study of T cell responses to AZD1222 COVID-19 vaccine. Generated by immunoSEQ multiplex PCR, the TCRdb table keeps only in-frame clones and is missing some. In the table there are about 79,000 clones, around 92% of which are singletons. Specimen: peripheral blood, collected on day 0 of MenACWY control vaccination. These receptors all come from an adult in good health.

V is TRBV29-1 and J is TRBJ1-1; D gene unclear. Germline loops: CDR1 SQVTM, CDR2 ANQGSEA. The V and J ends lost 5 bases and 3 bases respectively, with 4 bases between them. The length of the CDR3 is 10 residues. The DNA of the CDR3 is TGCAGCGTTATTGACACTGAAGCTTTCTTT. Amino acids: CSVIDTEAFF.

The V gene is TRBV15, the J gene TRBJ2-7, with a possible D match to TRBD2 (5 bases). The germline CDR1 and CDR2 sequences are LNHNV and YYDKDF (reference sequence). The CDR3 runs to 14 residues. Trimming pared 1 base from V and 2 bases from J, leaving 9 bases between. DNA for the CDR3: TGTGCCACCAGCAGAGTTGCACTAGCCTACGAGCAGTACTTC. Protein sequence: CATSRVALAYEQYF.

This rearrangement joins TRBV6-5 to TRBJ1-2; TRBD1 matches 8 bases. V lost 6 bases, J lost 8 bases, and 11 bases stayed unmatched. Germline-derived CDR1 and CDR2 are MNHEY and SVGAGI. CDR3 length equals 14 residues. The CDR3 DNA sequence: TGTGCCAGCAGCTCTATTCAGGGGGCGCGCGGCTACACCTTC. Translated, it gives CASSSIQGARGYTF.

This clone was counted once. V is TRBV7-9 and J is TRBJ1-1; no reliable D call. Germline V gene lookup returns CDR1 SEHNR and CDR2 FQNEAQ (reference sequence). The CDR3 loop spans 16 amino acids. V was cut by 5 bases and J by 3 bases, with 19 bases left in between. The CDR3 DNA reads TGTGCCAGCAGCCCACACTTCAAAGAGTTTGACACTGAAGCTTTCTTT. Translated: CASSPHFKEFDTEAFF.

A word on this clone: A junction end diverges from the germline sequence, so it may reflect a read error. The V and J genes are TRBV27 and TRBJ2-6; TRBD1 matches 12 bases. Germline CDR1 and CDR2: MNHEY and SMNVEV (reference sequence). The CDR3 length is 18 residues. The CDR3 region is CTSSAGTGGAPGANVLTF. The CDR3 coding sequence is TGTACCAGCAGTGCCGGGACAGGGGGCGCCCCTGGGGCCAACGTCCTGACTTTC.

This clone was detected once. The chain recombines TRBV6-5 with TRBJ1-4; the D gene is possibly TRBD1 (6 bases). The germline gives CDR1 MNHEY, CDR2 SVGAGI. The CDR3 runs 14 residues. Trimming removed 0 bases at V and 5 bases at J, with 7 bases between. CDR3 sequence (DNA): TGTGCCAGCAGTTACTCAAGGGGGAATGAAAAACTGTTTTTT. It encodes CASSYSRGNEKLFF.

The chain has TRBV7-3 and TRBJ2-6; D call uncertain. Trimming cost V 5 bases and J 0 bases, with 8 bases left between them. This CDR3 region has 15 residues. Looked up from germline, CDR1 is SGHTA and CDR2 is FQGTGA. Here the CDR3 reads CASSQTISGANVLTF. Written as DNA, the CDR3 is TGTGCCAGCAGCCAAACCATCTCTGGGGCCAACGTCCTGACTTTC.